This T cell receptor beta chain was observed in a study of blood T cells in healthy people across ages. The study, taken as a whole, reports: Aged donors had fewer naive CD4+ cells and lower diversity than long-lived donors.

Sample-barcoded 5' priming and a J-beta primer mix drove a second PCR of about 7 to 11 cycles. TCRdb used MiXCR to reprocess the 5' RACE reads, holding one entry per CDR3 protein. The sample records under 1,000,000 distinct CDR3 sequences, 35% to 40% being singletons. The draw of peripheral blood yielded roughly 9.4 milliliters from each donor. This clonotype has only a few counts. Antigen specificity is unknown. Sequencing used blood. This TCR came from a man younger than 35 in good health.

The CDR3 loop is CASSYSIGDGYTF. CDR3 in DNA: TGTGCCAGCAGTTACTCGATAGGGGATGGCTACACCTTC. The chain recombines TRBV6-5 with TRBJ1-2, with D tentatively TRBD1 (5 bases). The CDR3 has 13 amino acids. CDR1 and CDR2 (germline): MNHEY, SVGAGI. Deletions cut 0 bases from V and 6 bases from J, with 8 bases between.